This TCR beta chain came from a study of OX40 agonist ivuxolimab in advanced cancers. Study at large: Patients were dosed intravenously with ivuxolimab at 0.01 to 10 mg/kg every 2 weeks. A diagnosis of hepatocellular carcinoma, melanoma, renal cell or head and neck cancer was present in dose-escalation patients. Previous treatment with anti-PD-1, anti-PD-L1 or anti-CTLA-4 therapy was allowed; under 50% had received some.

Some clones are missing from TCRdb's copy, which holds only in-frame ones; the method was immunoSEQ multiplex PCR. The data contain 50,000 to 75,000 clones, 80% to 90% of them singletons. General study findings and limits: On average, CD8+ T cells had more expanded clones than CD4+.

Worth noting for this clone: The antigen remains unidentified.

V lost 4 bases to trimming and J lost 1 base, with 12 bases between them. Germline V gives CDR1 SGHRS, CDR2 YFSETQ. The CDR3 totals 14 residues. The sequence derives from an adult with an advanced solid tumor such as melanoma, head and neck, liver or kidney cancer. The starting material was CD4+ or CD8+ T cells sorted from blood, obtained in a trial of the OX40 agonist ivuxolimab. The genes are TRBV5-1 and TRBJ2-7, with a tentative D call TRBD2 (6 bases). As DNA, the CDR3 is TGCGCCAGCAGCCCTAGTGCGGGGTCCTACGAGCAGTACTTC. Its protein is CASSPSAGSYEQYF. Combining the CDR3 with reference TRBV5-1 and TRBJ2-7 gives the whole variable domain KAGVTQTPRYLIKTRGQQVTLSCSPISGHRSVSWYQQTPGQGLQFLFEYFSETQRNKGNFPGRFSGRQFSNSRSEMNVSTLELGDSALYLCASSPSAGSYEQYFGPGTRLTVT.